What follows are 28 T cell receptor beta chains derived from one specimen sequenced in a study of blood T cell repertoires in COVID-19. Assay: immunoSEQ multiplex PCR; the TCRdb copy retains only in-frame clones and omits some. The table has around 100,000 clones, 80% to 85% seen once. Input material: peripheral blood. The origin of the receptors is a man aged 60-69 years with acute or convalescent COVID-19.

V and J are TRBV5-6 and TRBJ2-3; 11 nucleotides agree with TRBD2. Germline-derived CDR1 and CDR2 are SGHDT and YYEEEE. CDR3 size: 16 residues. V gave up 4 bases and J gave up 2 bases; unmatched junction bases: 6. The CDR3 spells CASSARLAGLTDTQYF. The CDR3 region has the DNA TGTGCCAGCAGCGCCCGACTAGCGGGGCTCACAGATACGCAGTATTTT.

The chain has TRBV6-2 or TRBV6-3 and TRBJ2-3; the match to TRBD2 covers 7 bases. There are 15 residues in the CDR3. Per the germline V gene, CDR1 is MNHEY and CDR2 is SVGEGT. V shed 2 bases and J 1 base; nucleotides not matched to a gene: 3. The CDR3 sequence is CASSYLAGGTDTQYF. The DNA for the CDR3 is TGTGCCAGCAGTTACCTTGCGGGGGGCACAGATACGCAGTATTTT.

The chain is built from TRBV27 and TRBJ2-1; D might be TRBD2 (5 bases). This CDR3 region has 13 residues. The V gene lost 0 bases and the J gene lost 6 bases, with 6 bases spanning the gap. Germline V CDR1 and CDR2: MNHEY, SMNVEV (reference sequence). DNA for the CDR3: TGTGCCAGCAGTTTATCCGGGATCAATGAGCAGTTCTTC. This gives the protein CASSLSGINEQFF.

The chain is built from TRBV7-3 and TRBJ2-5; 11 bases are shared with TRBD2. Looked up from germline, CDR1 is SGHTA and CDR2 is FQGTGA. The CDR3 runs to 16 residues. Trimming at V came to 4 bases and at J to 2 bases, leaving 6 bases not matched to a gene. CDR3 nucleotides: TGTGCCAGCAGCTATACTAGCGGGGGACCGCAAGAGACCCAGTACTTC. This sequence encodes CASSYTSGGPQETQYF.

This clone was counted once. CDR3 bases: TGTGCCAGCAGCTTGCAATGGGGGGGAGGAAATGAGCAGTTCTTC. Translating it yields CASSLQWGGGNEQFF. This chain links TRBV7-2 with TRBJ2-1, with 7 bases fitting TRBD2. J was trimmed by 7 bases and V by 3 bases; bases with no gene match: 9. The CDR3 runs to 15 residues. Germline-derived CDR1 and CDR2 are SGHTA and FQGNSA.

This CDR3 is CASSLTGIYEQYF. The CDR3 coding sequence is TGTGCCAGCAGCTTAACAGGGATCTACGAGCAGTACTTC. The V call is TRBV2, the J call TRBJ2-7; tentatively, D is TRBD1 (6 bases). The ends were cut back, 6 bases at V and 3 bases at J, with 12 bases in the middle. The CDR3 extends over 13 amino acids. The V gene's germline CDR1 is SNHLY and CDR2 FYNNEI.

The chain links TRBV5-1 to TRBJ1-1; 9 bases line up with TRBD1. The V segment lost 4 bases and the J segment 4 bases; nucleotides outside the gene matches: 11. CDR1 and CDR2 (germline): SGHRS, YFSETQ. CDR3 length: 16 residues. The CDR3 region has the DNA TGCGCCAGCAGCCCCTTTCAGGGACAGGGATTCACTGAAGCTTTCTTT. Translation gives CASSPFQGQGFTEAFF.

There are a few counts of this clone. This sequence joins TRBV4-1 and TRBJ2-2; D is possibly TRBD2 (5 bases). The CDR3 has 14 residues. Trimming took 0 bases from V and 12 from J, leaving 14 bases between them. Germline lookup yields CDR1 MGHRA and CDR2 YSYEKL. The CDR3 DNA sequence: TGCGCCAGCAGCCAAGAAAGAGGACTTCGGAAGCTGTTTTTT. This codes for CASSQERGLRKLFF.

The V call is TRBV19, the J call TRBJ2-7; the D gene is possibly TRBD1 (5 bases). Trimming removed 3 bases at V and 4 bases at J, with 19 bases between. This CDR3 has 16 amino acids. The germline V gene encodes CDR1 LNHDA and CDR2 SQIVND (reference sequence). CDR3 sequence (DNA): TGTGCCAGTAGTATCAAATTCCCCCAGGGTTTGTACGAGCAGTACTTC. Amino acids: CASSIKFPQGLYEQYF.

V and J are TRBV19 and TRBJ1-1; 7 bases are a match to TRBD1. CDR3 size: 16 residues. CDR1 is LNHDA and CDR2 is SQIVND in the germline V gene (reference sequence). V gave up 6 bases and J gave up 1 base; unmatched junction bases: 11. The CDR3 bases are TGTGCCAGTAGGCTTGAGTATGGGACAGAGAACACTGAAGCTTTCTTT. This sequence encodes CASRLEYGTENTEAFF.

This clone was detected a few times. The V gene is TRBV6-5, the J gene TRBJ1-2, with D uncertain. There are 14 residues in the CDR3. V was clipped by 5 bases and J by 4 bases, with 14 bases between them. Per germline, CDR1 MNHEY and CDR2 SVGAGI. CDR3 DNA: TGTGCCAGCAGTAATCGGGGTAGCGGCTATGGCTACACCTTC. Its translation: CASSNRGSGYGYTF.

The gene calls are TRBV4-3 and TRBJ1-1; D perhaps matches TRBD1 (5 bases). This CDR3 is 14 amino acids long. Germline V CDR1 and CDR2: LGHNA, YSLEER. The V end lost 0 bases, the J end lost 5 bases, and 10 bases lay between the germline ends. CDR3 in DNA: TGCGCCAGCAGCCAAGACTTGGGGCCTACTGAAGCTTTCTTT. This encodes CASSQDLGPTEAFF.

The chain joins TRBV5-3 to TRBJ1-1, with TRBD1 identical over 9 bases. TRBV5-3 is placed among ORFs of uncertain function. The CDR3 length is 16 residues. V was pared by 3 bases and J by 0 bases, with 6 bases of the junction left unmatched. This CDR3 reads CARSSRDRDMNTEAFF. CDR3 sequence (DNA): TGTGCCAGAAGCTCCCGGGACAGGGACATGAACACTGAAGCTTTCTTT.

Concerning this clone: The same CDR3 also results from other DNA sequences found in this sample. The chain combines TRBV19 with TRBJ2-1; 7 bases map to TRBD1. The CDR3 has 11 residues. Germline loops: CDR1 LNHDA, CDR2 SQIVND (reference sequence). The V and J ends lost 5 bases and 9 bases, in that order; junction bases with no gene match: 1. The DNA of the CDR3 is TGTGCCAGTAGTCCAGGGGGTGAGCAGTTCTTC. Translating it yields CASSPGGEQFF.

This chain uses TRBV11-2 with TRBJ2-7, with 10 bases identical to TRBD1. Trimming cost V 5 bases and J 7 bases; bases outside gene matches: 8. This CDR3 is 14 amino acids long. The germline gives CDR1 SGHAT, CDR2 FQNNGV. This chain's CDR3 is CASSVGTGEEEQYF. DNA for the CDR3: TGTGCCAGCAGCGTCGGGACAGGGGAGGAAGAGCAGTACTTC. The full variable domain, in which reference TRBV11-2 and TRBJ2-7 provide the parts outside the CDR3, is EAGVAQSPRYKIIEKRQSVAFWCNPISGHATLYWYQQILGQGPKLLIQFQNNGVVDDSQLPKDRFSAERLKGVDSTLKIQPAKLEDSAVYLCASSVGTGEEEQYFGPGTRLTVT.

The V and J genes are TRBV30 and TRBJ2-2, with TRBD2 matching over 13 bases. The CDR3 has 18 amino acids. In germline, CDR1 is GTSNPN, CDR2 SVGIG (reference sequence). Trimming took 3 bases from V and 6 from J; bases not matched to a gene: 13. The CDR3 nucleotides are TGTGCCTGGAGCCGGCCGGGACTAGCGGGGCGAGGGGCCGGGGAGCTGTTTTTT. It translates to CAWSRPGLAGRGAGELFF.

Comments on this clone: A read error may account for a junction end that differs from germline. V usage is TRBV11-3 and J usage is TRBJ2-5; 16 bases agree with TRBD2. The CDR3 loop spans 14 amino acids. The germline gives CDR1 SGHNT, CDR2 YENEEA. The CDR3 nucleotides are TGTGCCAGCAGCGATAGGGGACTAGCGGGGGGGCTCCACTTC. As protein: CASSDRGLAGGLHF.

The chain uses TRBV27 and TRBJ2-3, with a weak D call TRBD1 (6 bases). Germline values: CDR1 MNHEY, CDR2 SMNVEV (reference sequence). V shed 2 bases and J shed 0 bases, with 12 bases lying between them. The CDR3 totals 16 residues. The DNA of the CDR3 is TGTGCCAGCAGTTTACAGGGGTTAATAAGCACAGATACGCAGTATTTT. Residues: CASSLQGLISTDTQYF.

The V and J genes are TRBV9 and TRBJ1-2; D gene unclear. The CDR3 contains 14 residues. The germline V and J ends were trimmed by 0 bases and 1 base, with 7 bases remaining between them. The germline CDR1 and CDR2 sequences are SGDLS and YYNGEE. CDR3 residues: CASSVDWSNYGYTF. CDR3 nucleotides: TGTGCCAGCAGCGTAGACTGGAGTAACTATGGCTACACCTTC. The whole variable domain, filled in from reference TRBV9 and TRBJ1-2, reads DSGVTQTPKHLITATGQRVTLRCSPRSGDLSVYWYQQSLDQGLQFLIQYYNGEERAKGNILERFSAQQFPDLHSELNLSSLELGDSALYFCASSVDWSNYGYTFGSGTRLTVV.

This clone was observed a few times. The V gene is TRBV6-5, the J gene TRBJ2-2; 8 bases fit TRBD1. Unmatched junction bases numbered 9, after V lost 5 bases and J lost 7 bases. The germline gives CDR1 MNHEY, CDR2 SVGAGI. The CDR3 is 15 residues long. The chain's CDR3 is CASSPTDRVDGELFF. CDR3 coding DNA: TGTGCCAGCAGTCCAACGGACAGGGTGGACGGGGAGCTGTTTTTT.

V gene TRBV27 combines with J gene TRBJ2-7; TRBD1 aligns across 9 bases. V gave up 5 bases and J gave up 3 bases; unmatched junction bases: 8. The CDR3 contains 15 residues. Germline V gene data show CDR1 as MNHEY and CDR2 as SMNVEV (reference sequence). The CDR3 is CASSPGTGFGYEQYF. CDR3 nucleotide sequence: TGTGCCAGCAGTCCAGGGACAGGGTTCGGCTACGAGCAGTACTTC.

V is TRBV6-6 and J is TRBJ2-7; the match to TRBD1 covers 7 bases. Per the germline V gene, CDR1 is MNHNY and CDR2 is SVGAGI (reference sequence). Trimming at V came to 6 bases and at J to 3 bases, leaving 11 bases not matched to a gene. There are 15 residues in the CDR3. CDR3 DNA: TGTGCCAGCAGATCCGGACAGGTCAATAGCTACGAGCAGTACTTC. Its protein is CASRSGQVNSYEQYF.

This clone showed up just once. This chain connects TRBV27 to TRBJ1-1; TRBD1 matches at 10 bases. This CDR3 region has 15 residues. Unmatched junction bases numbered 2, after V lost 2 bases and J lost 2 bases. The germline V gene encodes CDR1 MNHEY and CDR2 SMNVEV (reference sequence). The CDR3 is CASSLGTGANTEAFF. DNA of the CDR3: TGTGCCAGCAGTTTAGGGACAGGGGCCAACACTGAAGCTTTCTTT.

V and J are TRBV19 and TRBJ2-6; 10 bases match TRBD1. The CDR3 is 17 amino acids. Germline V lookup: CDR1 LNHDA, CDR2 SQIVND (reference sequence). V shed 6 bases, J shed 0 bases, and the junction held 5 bases outside the gene matches. DNA of the CDR3: TGTGCCAGTAGAGGGGACAGGGGCCTCTCTGGGGCCAACGTCCTGACTTTC. It specifies CASRGDRGLSGANVLTF. Filled out from reference TRBV19 and TRBJ2-6, the complete variable domain reads DGGITQSPKYLFRKEGQNVTLSCEQNLNHDAMYWYRQDPGQGLRLIYYSQIVNDFQKGDIAEGYSVSREKKESFPLTVTSAQKNPTAFYLCASRGDRGLSGANVLTFGAGSRLTVL.

The chain has TRBV29-1 and TRBJ1-2; 7 nucleotides line up with TRBD1. Germline CDR1 SQVTM, CDR2 ANQGSEA. The CDR3 contains 14 residues. V gave up 3 bases and J gave up 1 base; unmatched junction bases: 5. CDR3 coding DNA: TGCAGCGTTGATCCGGGACAGAGTAACTATGGCTACACCTTC. It specifies CSVDPGQSNYGYTF.

The chain uses TRBV5-1 and TRBJ1-1; 8 nucleotides agree with TRBD1. V shed 6 bases and J 4 bases; nucleotides not matched to a gene: 14. The CDR3 totals 16 residues. CDR1 is SGHRS and CDR2 is YFSETQ in the germline V gene. DNA for the CDR3: TGCGCCAGCACCCTCTTTACCGGGACAGGAGGCACTGAAGCTTTCTTT. It yields the protein CASTLFTGTGGTEAFF.

The chain has TRBV11-2 and TRBJ1-1; 7 bases map to TRBD1. V dropped 5 bases and J dropped 0; count of bases not matched to a gene: 6. CDR1 is SGHAT and CDR2 is FQNNGV in the germline V gene. The CDR3 totals 15 residues. In DNA form, the CDR3 reads TGTGCCAGCAGCATTAGTACAGGGGTGAACACTGAAGCTTTCTTT. Its protein product is CASSISTGVNTEAFF.

V usage is TRBV6-4 and J usage is TRBJ2-3; possibly TRBD1 for D (6 bases). Germline V CDR1 and CDR2: MRHNA, SNTAGT. The germline V and J ends were trimmed by 6 bases and 2 bases, with 12 bases remaining between them. The CDR3 spans 14 residues. The chain's CDR3 is CASSEDSSTDTQYF. CDR3 bases: TGTGCCAGCAGCGAGGACAGTTCCACAGATACGCAGTATTTT.